The T cell receptor beta chain described here comes from a study of T cell repertoires in aging, cancer and after chemotherapy. The wider study: The whole study produced a dataset of several million TCR reads.

A mixed TRB-A/B primer pool amplified rearranged TRB by multiplex touch-down PCR. TCRdb fed the multiplex PCR reads into MiXCR, producing one record per CDR3 protein. The table shows around 2,400 distinct CDR3 sequences, with roughly 50% occurring only once. Study-level points and caveats: Lymphoid organ infiltration in hematological cancer patients may impair thymic emigration or peripheral T cell expansion. In cancer patients, declining TCR diversity with age involved lost richness and lost evenness.

Peripheral blood genomic DNA, not sorted cells or RNA, was the template. In regard to this clonotype: The antigen is not known.

This CDR3 has 16 residues. Germline assignment: CDR1 LNHNV and CDR2 YYDKDF (reference sequence). V lost 4 bases and J lost 5; bases outside the gene matches: 12. The source of this sequence is a human donor with a blood cancer. Sequencing used blood. The V and J genes are TRBV15 and TRBJ2-7; 9 positions match TRBD1. The CDR3 DNA is TGTGCCACCAGCACAGGGACAGGGACGGGAGTCGACGAGCAGTACTTC. Protein product: CATSTGTGTGVDEQYF.